The entry below describes one T cell receptor (beta chain). What it recognizes is unknown. These data come from a study of shared clonotypes between healthy human individuals. Whole-study results and caveats: Among four donors, approximately 5% of naive CD4 clonotypes were found in common.

Clones were read by immunoSEQ multiplex PCR, and TCRdb kept only the in-frame ones, dropping some. The data contain hundreds of thousands of clones, less than 96% of them seen just once; the ten biggest clones take up approximately 0.06%. Donors were healthy HIV-negative adults without recent acute infections or vaccinations. Partitioning of CD4+ cells yielded a CD45RA+ naive subset and a CD45RA-negative memory subset. This CDR3 comprises 18 residues. Germline V gives CDR1 LNHDA, CDR2 SQIVND (reference sequence). With 5 bases clipped from V and 3 bases from J, the junction kept 13 bases outside the gene matches.

The clonotype was recovered from a woman between 25 and 40 years old in good health. The sample consisted of naive CD4+ T cells sorted from blood. Regarding subset: CD45RA+ positively selected. This chain connects TRBV19 to TRBJ2-7; 13 positions agree with TRBD2. The DNA of the CDR3 is TGTGCCAGTAGTCGCAACCTCGGACTAGCGGGAGCAATCTACGAGCAGTACTTC. Encoded protein: CASSRNLGLAGAIYEQYF.